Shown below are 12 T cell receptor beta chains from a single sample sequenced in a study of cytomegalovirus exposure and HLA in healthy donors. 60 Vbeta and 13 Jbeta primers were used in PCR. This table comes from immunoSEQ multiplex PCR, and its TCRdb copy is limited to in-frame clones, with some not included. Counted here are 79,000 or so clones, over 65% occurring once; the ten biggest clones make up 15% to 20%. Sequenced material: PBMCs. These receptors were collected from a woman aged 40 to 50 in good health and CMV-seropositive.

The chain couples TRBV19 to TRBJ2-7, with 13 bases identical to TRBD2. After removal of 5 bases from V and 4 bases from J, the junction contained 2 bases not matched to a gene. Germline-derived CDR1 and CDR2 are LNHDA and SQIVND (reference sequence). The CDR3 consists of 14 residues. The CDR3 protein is CASSPGLAGYEQYF. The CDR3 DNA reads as TGTGCCAGTAGTCCGGGACTAGCGGGGTACGAGCAGTACTTC.

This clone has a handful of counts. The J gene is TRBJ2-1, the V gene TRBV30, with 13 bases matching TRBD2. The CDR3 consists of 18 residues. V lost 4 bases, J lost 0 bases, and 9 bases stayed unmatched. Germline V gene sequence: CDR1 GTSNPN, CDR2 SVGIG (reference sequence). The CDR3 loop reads CAWKTGTSGKLSYNEQFF. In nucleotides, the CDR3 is TGTGCCTGGAAGACCGGGACTAGCGGGAAACTCTCCTACAATGAGCAGTTCTTC.

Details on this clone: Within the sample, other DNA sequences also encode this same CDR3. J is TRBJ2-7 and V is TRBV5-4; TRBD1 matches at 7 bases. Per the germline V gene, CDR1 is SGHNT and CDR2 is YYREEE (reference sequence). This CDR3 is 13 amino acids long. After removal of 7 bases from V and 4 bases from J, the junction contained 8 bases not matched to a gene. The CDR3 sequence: CASCYTGEYEQYF. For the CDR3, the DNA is TGTGCCAGCTGCTATACAGGGGAGTACGAGCAGTACTTC.

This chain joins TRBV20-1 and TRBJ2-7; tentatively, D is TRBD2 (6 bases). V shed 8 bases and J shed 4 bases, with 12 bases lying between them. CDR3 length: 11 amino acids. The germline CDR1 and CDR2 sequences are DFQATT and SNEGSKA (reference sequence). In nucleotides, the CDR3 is TGCAGTTACCCCCGGGGGTACGAGCAGTACTTC. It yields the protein CSYPRGYEQYF.

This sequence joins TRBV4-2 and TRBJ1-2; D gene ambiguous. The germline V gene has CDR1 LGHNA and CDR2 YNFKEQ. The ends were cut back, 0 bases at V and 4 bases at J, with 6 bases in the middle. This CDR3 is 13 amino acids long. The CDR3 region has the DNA TGTGCCAGCAGCCAAGATTACACCTATGGCTACACCTTC. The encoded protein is CASSQDYTYGYTF.

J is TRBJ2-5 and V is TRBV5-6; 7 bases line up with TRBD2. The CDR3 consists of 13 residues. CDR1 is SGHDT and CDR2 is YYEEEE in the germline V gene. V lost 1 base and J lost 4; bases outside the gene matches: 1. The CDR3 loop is CASSLWGGETQYF. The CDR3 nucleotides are TGTGCCAGCAGCTTGTGGGGGGGAGAGACCCAGTACTTC.

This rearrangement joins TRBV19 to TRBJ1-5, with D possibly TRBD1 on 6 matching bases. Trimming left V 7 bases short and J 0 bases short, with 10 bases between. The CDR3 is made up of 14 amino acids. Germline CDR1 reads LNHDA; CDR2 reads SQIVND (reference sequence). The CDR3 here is CASKATGSNQPQHF. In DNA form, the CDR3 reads TGTGCCAGTAAAGCGACAGGTAGCAATCAGCCCCAGCATTTT.

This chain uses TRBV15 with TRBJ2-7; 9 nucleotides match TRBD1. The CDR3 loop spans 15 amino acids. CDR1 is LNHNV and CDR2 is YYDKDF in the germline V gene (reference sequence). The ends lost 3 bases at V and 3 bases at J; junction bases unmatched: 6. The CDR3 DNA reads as TGTGCCACCAGCAGGACCGGGACAGGGTACTACGAGCAGTACTTC. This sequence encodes CATSRTGTGYYEQYF.

As DNA, the CDR3 is TGTGCCAGCAGTGACCGGGACAGAGTCTATGGCTACACCTTC. As protein: CASSDRDRVYGYTF. The rearrangement links TRBV25-1 to TRBJ1-2; 7 positions agree with TRBD1. CDR3 length: 14 residues. Germline CDR1 is MGHDK and CDR2 is SYGVNS. The V and J ends lost 3 bases and 4 bases, in that order; junction bases with no gene match: 5.

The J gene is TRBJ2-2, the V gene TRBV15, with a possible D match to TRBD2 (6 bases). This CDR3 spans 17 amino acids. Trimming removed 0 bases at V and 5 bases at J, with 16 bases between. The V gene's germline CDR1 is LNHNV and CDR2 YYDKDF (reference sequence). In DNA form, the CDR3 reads TGTGCCACCAGCAGAGATACGATGCGGGGCGGGACCGGGGAGCTGTTTTTT. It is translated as CATSRDTMRGGTGELFF.

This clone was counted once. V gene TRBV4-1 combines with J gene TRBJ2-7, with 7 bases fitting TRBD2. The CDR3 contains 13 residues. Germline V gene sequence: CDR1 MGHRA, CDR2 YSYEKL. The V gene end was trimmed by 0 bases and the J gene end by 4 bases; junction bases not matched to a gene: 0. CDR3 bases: TGCGCCAGCAGCCAAGAGGGGGGGTACGAGCAGTACTTC. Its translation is CASSQEGGYEQYF.

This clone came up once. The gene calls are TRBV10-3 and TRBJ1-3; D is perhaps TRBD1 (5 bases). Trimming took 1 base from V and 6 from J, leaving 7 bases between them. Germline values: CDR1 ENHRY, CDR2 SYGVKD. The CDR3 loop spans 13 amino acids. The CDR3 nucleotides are TGTGCCATCAGTGAGTGGGGCCAAAACACCATATATTTT. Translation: CAISEWGQNTIYF.